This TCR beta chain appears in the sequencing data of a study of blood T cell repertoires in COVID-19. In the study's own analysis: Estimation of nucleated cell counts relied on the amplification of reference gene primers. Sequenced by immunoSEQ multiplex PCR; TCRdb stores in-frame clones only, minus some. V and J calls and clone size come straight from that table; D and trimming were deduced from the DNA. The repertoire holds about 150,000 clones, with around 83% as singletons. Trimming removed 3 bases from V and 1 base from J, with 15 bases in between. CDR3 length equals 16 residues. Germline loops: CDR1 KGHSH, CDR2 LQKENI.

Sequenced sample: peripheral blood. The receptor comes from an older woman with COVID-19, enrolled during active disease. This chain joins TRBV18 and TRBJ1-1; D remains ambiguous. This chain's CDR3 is CASSPTGVQGNTEAFF. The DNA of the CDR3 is TGTGCCAGCTCACCGACGGGAGTTCAAGGGAACACTGAAGCTTTCTTT.